What follows are 20 T cell receptor beta chains derived from one specimen sequenced in a study of T cells after yellow fever vaccination. Via MiXCR, TCRdb re-called the 5' RACE reads, giving one row per CDR3 protein. The data hold 500,000 to 650,000 distinct CDR3 sequences, with 17% observed a single time. The sample consisted of PBMCs, taken 4 to 6 days after the first yellow fever vaccination. The receptors shown here come from a man aged 18-30 years who received the YFV17D yellow fever vaccine.

This clonotype has at least ten counts. This chain joins TRBV12-3 or TRBV12-4 and TRBJ1-4; D is unclear. V lost 5 bases and J 11 bases, leaving 12 bases between the germline ends. This CDR3 is 12 amino acids long. The CDR3: CASSPNKGKLFF. In nucleotides, the CDR3 is TGTGCCAGCAGTCCCAATAAAGGGAAACTGTTTTTT.

The chain has TRBV11-2 and TRBJ2-1; D is possibly TRBD1 or TRBD2 (5 bases each). This CDR3 contains 13 residues. Germline CDR1 is SGHAT and CDR2 is FQNNGV. Trimming stripped 5 bases from V and 9 bases from J, with 14 bases between. CDR3 sequence reads: CASSRPPGPEQFF. The CDR3 DNA sequence: TGTGCCAGCAGCCGACCCCCGGGGCCTGAGCAGTTCTTC.

This sequence joins TRBV4-1 and TRBJ2-7; D is perhaps TRBD1 (6 bases). Germline lookup yields CDR1 MGHRA and CDR2 YSYEKL. The CDR3 loop spans 16 amino acids. The V end lost 4 bases, the J end lost 3 bases, and 19 bases lay between the germline ends. The CDR3, as DNA: TGCGCCAGCAGCCCCATATCGGACAGTTCGCTCTACGAGCAGTACTTC. Its protein product is CASSPISDSSLYEQYF.

This chain connects TRBV12-3 or TRBV12-4 to TRBJ1-1, with D unresolved. The V and J ends lost 0 bases and 0 bases respectively, with 5 bases between them. This CDR3 spans 14 amino acids. The CDR3 DNA follows: TGTGCCAGCAGTTTAGCCACCATGAACACTGAAGCTTTCTTT. It is translated as CASSLATMNTEAFF.

This clonotype turned up a few times. This chain joins TRBV18 and TRBJ1-5; TRBD1 might be the D (5 bases). This CDR3 is built from 16 residues. V lost 3 bases and J lost 5, with 17 bases in between. Looked up from germline, CDR1 is KGHSH and CDR2 is LQKENI. The CDR3 region has the DNA TGTGCCAGCTCACCCAGGTTAACAGGCGAAGATCAGCCCCAGCATTTT. This sequence encodes CASSPRLTGEDQPQHF.

This clonotype was detected a few times. The chain recombines TRBV7-2 with TRBJ2-3; unclear D gene. Looked up from germline, CDR1 is SGHTA and CDR2 is FQGNSA. CDR3 length equals 12 residues. V was shortened by 3 bases and J by 5 bases, with 6 bases between the two germline ends. CDR3 nucleotides: TGTGCCAGCAGCTTCCCGGGAGATACGCAGTATTTT. The encoded protein is CASSFPGDTQYF.

This clonotype was observed at least ten times. The rearrangement links TRBV7-9 to TRBJ2-1; a possible D gene is TRBD2 (6 bases). CDR1 is SEHNR and CDR2 is FQNEAQ in the germline V gene (reference sequence). Trimming took 4 bases from V and 2 from J, leaving 12 bases between them. The CDR3 is 15 amino acids. The CDR3 region is CASSSRGSTYNEQFF. The DNA of the CDR3 is TGTGCCAGCAGCTCTCGGGGGTCTACCTACAATGAGCAGTTCTTC.

The gene calls are TRBV7-8 and TRBJ2-3, with D possibly TRBD1 on 6 matching bases. This CDR3 is built from 16 residues. Germline V lookup: CDR1 SGHVS, CDR2 FQNEAQ. Trimming pared 3 bases from V and 3 bases from J, leaving 16 bases between. DNA for the CDR3: TGTGCCAGCAGCTTCCCTCATGGGGGCCGGACAGATACGCAGTATTTT. Its translation: CASSFPHGGRTDTQYF.

Concerning this clonotype: This likely comes from a read error, as the CDR3 has no conserved phenylalanine or tryptophan at its end. This chain joins TRBV6-4 and TRBJ2-3; 10 nucleotides align to TRBD2. Germline CDR1 MRHNA, CDR2 SNTAGT. Losses at the gene ends were 2 bases for V and 4 bases for J; bases not matched to a gene: 3. There are 15 residues in the CDR3. CDR3 sequence (DNA): TGTGCCAGCAGTGACAGCGGGGGGGCCTCAGATACGCAGTATCTT. Amino acid sequence: CASSDSGGASDTQYL.

The J gene is TRBJ1-2, the V gene TRBV7-3, with 7 nucleotides matching TRBD1. This CDR3 is 13 amino acids long. Per the germline V gene, CDR1 is SGHTA and CDR2 is FQGTGA. With V trimmed by 3 bases and J by 8 bases, 6 bases remained unmatched. CDR3 protein: CASSFDRDGGYTF. CDR3 bases: TGTGCCAGCAGCTTCGACAGGGACGGGGGCTACACCTTC.

This clonotype showed up many times. The V and J genes are TRBV6-1 and TRBJ2-5; 10 bases match TRBD2. The CDR3 is 15 residues long. CDR1 and CDR2 from the germline V gene are MNHNS and SASEGT. With 6 bases clipped from V and 4 bases from J, the junction kept 8 bases outside the gene matches. CDR3 DNA: TGTGCCAGCAGACAAGCGGGGGGGCCGGCAGAGACCCAGTACTTC. As protein: CASRQAGGPAETQYF.

The chain joins TRBV10-3 to TRBJ1-1, with a possible D match to TRBD1 (5 bases). Trimming took off 9 bases at V and 1 base at J, with 15 bases between the two ends. The CDR3 consists of 14 residues. Germline loops: CDR1 ENHRY, CDR2 SYGVKD. CDR3 nucleotide sequence: TGTGCCATAGTTTCGGGACGGGGGAACACTGAAGCTTTCTTT. Its protein product is CAIVSGRGNTEAFF.

The sample holds a few counts of this clonotype. The chain joins TRBV11-2 to TRBJ2-7, with D hard to call. The germline V and J ends were trimmed by 1 base and 2 bases, with 9 bases remaining between them. The CDR3 contains 14 residues. Germline V gene data show CDR1 as SGHAT and CDR2 as FQNNGV. CDR3 DNA sequence: TGTGCCAGCAGCTTAGCGGGTCCACCCTACGAGCAGTACTTC. Encoded protein: CASSLAGPPYEQYF.

The chain carries TRBV14 and TRBJ2-6; perhaps TRBD2 as D (5 bases). The V and J ends lost 5 bases and 0 bases respectively, with 11 bases between them. Germline CDR1 is SGHDN and CDR2 is FVKESK. The CDR3 extends over 16 amino acids. The CDR3 DNA is TGTGCCAGCAGCGAGGGCGACGACTCTGGGGCCAACGTCCTGACTTTC. This sequence encodes CASSEGDDSGANVLTF.

The rearrangement joins TRBV7-8 to TRBJ2-6, with D perhaps TRBD2 (5 bases). V was trimmed by 5 bases and J by 0 bases, leaving 14 bases between them. The CDR3 spans 17 residues. CDR1 is SGHVS and CDR2 is FQNEAQ in the germline V gene. The CDR3 nucleotides read TGTGCCAGCAGCACCTATTCCGGGAACTCTGGGGCCAACGTCCTGACTTTC. This codes for CASSTYSGNSGANVLTF.

The chain carries TRBV6-1 and TRBJ2-1; 9 positions match TRBD2. Germline V lookup: CDR1 MNHNS, CDR2 SASEGT. CDR3 size: 15 residues. J gave up 8 bases and V 4 bases, and 9 bases lay outside the gene matches. CDR3 sequence reads: CASSASGVTAHEQFF. The DNA for the CDR3 is TGTGCCAGCAGTGCTAGCGGGGTAACCGCGCATGAGCAGTTCTTC.

This clonotype came up a few times. The genes are TRBV6-1 and TRBJ1-1; D is undetermined. The CDR3 spans 13 residues. In germline, CDR1 is MNHNS, CDR2 SASEGT. The V and J ends lost 8 bases and 2 bases respectively, with 12 bases between them. DNA of the CDR3: TGTGCCAGCTTTGATGTCCCCAACACTGAAGCTTTCTTT. It is translated as CASFDVPNTEAFF.

This chain connects TRBV30 to TRBJ2-2; D might be TRBD2 (5 bases). V was trimmed by 5 bases and J by 1 base, leaving 14 bases between them. This CDR3 is built from 15 residues. Looked up from germline, CDR1 is GTSNPN and CDR2 is SVGIG (reference sequence). CDR3 bases: TGTGCCTGGGCCCGGTGGGCGGGGAACACCGGGGAGCTGTTTTTT. It is translated as CAWARWAGNTGELFF.

The CDR3 is CASSDHGDRAYEQYF. The CDR3 DNA follows: TGTGCCAGCAGTGATCATGGGGACAGGGCCTACGAGCAGTACTTC. The chain has TRBV25-1 and TRBJ2-7, with 9 bases that match TRBD1. This CDR3 is built from 15 residues. Unmatched junction bases numbered 5, after V lost 3 bases and J lost 2 bases. Looked up from germline, CDR1 is MGHDK and CDR2 is SYGVNS.

The genes are TRBV7-2 and TRBJ2-3; D is ambiguous. The CDR3 has 13 amino acids. V lost 5 bases, J lost 6 bases, and 12 bases lay in between. Germline V CDR1 and CDR2: SGHTA, FQGNSA. This CDR3 is CASSQPVLDTQYF. CDR3 nucleotide sequence: TGTGCCAGCAGCCAACCAGTTTTGGATACGCAGTATTTT.